The sequence of this T cell receptor (beta chain) was determined in a study of patients and donors after allogeneic stem cell transplantation. Each CDR3 protein gets one entry after TCRdb re-called the RT-PCR reads with MiXCR. The repertoire includes about 70,000 distinct CDR3 sequences, about a quarter of them detected once, and 26% sits in the top ten. There are 17 residues in the CDR3. Trimming removed 5 bases from V and 6 bases from J; junction bases left unmatched: 10. Germline CDR1 reads SGHNT; CDR2 reads YENEEA. This clonotype has a handful of counts. This receptor was taken from a human donor who was either an allogeneic HSCT recipient or a stem cell or donor lymphocyte infusion donor (not recorded which). It is not recorded whose cells these are; they may come from a transplant donor. Specimen: blood, either unsorted or a sorted T cell fraction (not recorded which). This sequence joins TRBV11-3 and TRBJ2-2; 12 bases map to TRBD1. Here the CDR3 DNA reads TGTGCCAGCAGCACCCTCCGGGACAGGGGGCCCTCCGGGGAGCTGTTTTTT. Protein sequence: CASSTLRDRGPSGELFF.